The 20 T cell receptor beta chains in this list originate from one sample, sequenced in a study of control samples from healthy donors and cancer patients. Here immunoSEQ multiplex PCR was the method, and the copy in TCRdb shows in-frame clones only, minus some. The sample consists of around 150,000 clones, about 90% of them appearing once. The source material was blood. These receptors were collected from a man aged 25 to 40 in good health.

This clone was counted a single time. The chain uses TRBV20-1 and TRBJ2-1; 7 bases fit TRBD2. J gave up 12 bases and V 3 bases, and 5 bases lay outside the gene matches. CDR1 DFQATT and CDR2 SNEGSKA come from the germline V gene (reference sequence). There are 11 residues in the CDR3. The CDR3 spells CSARGREWQFF. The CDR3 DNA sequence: TGCAGTGCTAGGGGGCGGGAGTGGCAGTTCTTC.

CDR3 DNA sequence: TGCGCCAGCAGCTTGACCCTAGCTCAGGGTGAGACCCAGTACTTC. It is translated as CASSLTLAQGETQYF. V gene TRBV5-1 combines with J gene TRBJ2-5; TRBD1 or TRBD2 may be the D gene (5 bases each). The CDR3 has 15 residues. Germline CDR1 reads SGHRS; CDR2 reads YFSETQ. The germline V and J ends were trimmed by 1 base and 5 bases, with 15 bases remaining between them. The variable domain in full, completed from reference TRBV5-1 and TRBJ2-5, reads KAGVTQTPRYLIKTRGQQVTLSCSPISGHRSVSWYQQTPGQGLQFLFEYFSETQRNKGNFPGRFSGRQFSNSRSEMNVSTLELGDSALYLCASSLTLAQGETQYFGPGTRLLVL.

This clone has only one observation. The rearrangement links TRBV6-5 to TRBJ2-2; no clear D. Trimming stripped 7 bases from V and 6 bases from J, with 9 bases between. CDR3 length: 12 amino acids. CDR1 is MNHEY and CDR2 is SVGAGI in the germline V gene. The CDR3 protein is CASNRWAGELFF. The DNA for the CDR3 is TGTGCCAGCAATCGGTGGGCCGGGGAGCTGTTTTTT.

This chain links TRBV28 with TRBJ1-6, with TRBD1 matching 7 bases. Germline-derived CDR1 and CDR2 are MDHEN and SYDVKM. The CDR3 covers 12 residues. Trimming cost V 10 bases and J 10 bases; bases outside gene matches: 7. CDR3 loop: CATRQGRSPLHF. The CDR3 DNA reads TGTGCCACCCGACAGGGAAGGTCACCCCTCCACTTT.

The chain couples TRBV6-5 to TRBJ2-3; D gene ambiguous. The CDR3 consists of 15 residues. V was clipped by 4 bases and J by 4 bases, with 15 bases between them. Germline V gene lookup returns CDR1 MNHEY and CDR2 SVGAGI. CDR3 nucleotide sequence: TGTGCCAGCAGTTCCGACCTTAGACGGGCAGATACGCAGTATTTT. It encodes CASSSDLRRADTQYF.

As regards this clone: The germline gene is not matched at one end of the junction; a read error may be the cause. For the CDR3, the DNA is TGTGCCGGCAGTGGGGGGGCAGCAACTAATGAAAAACTGTTTTTT. Translation: CAGSGGAATNEKLFF. The J gene is TRBJ1-4, the V gene TRBV2, with D perhaps matching TRBD1 (6 bases). CDR1 and CDR2 (germline): SNHLY, FYNNEI. This CDR3 is 15 amino acids long.

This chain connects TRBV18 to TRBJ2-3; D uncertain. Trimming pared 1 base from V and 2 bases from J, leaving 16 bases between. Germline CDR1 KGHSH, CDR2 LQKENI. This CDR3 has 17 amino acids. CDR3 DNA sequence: TGTGCCAGCTCACCACAATTAACTAACAGACACACAGATACGCAGTATTTT. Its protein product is CASSPQLTNRHTDTQYF.

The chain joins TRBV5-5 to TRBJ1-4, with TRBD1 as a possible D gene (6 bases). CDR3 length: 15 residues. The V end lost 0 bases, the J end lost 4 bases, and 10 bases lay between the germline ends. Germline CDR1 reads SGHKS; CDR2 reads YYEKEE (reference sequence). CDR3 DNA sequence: TGTGCCAGCAGCTTGGTCTTAGGGGGTAATGAAAAACTGTTTTTT. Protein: CASSLVLGGNEKLFF.

Here the CDR3 reads CASSYPGLAGGSTDTQYF. The CDR3 bases are TGCGCCAGCAGCTACCCGGGACTAGCGGGGGGAAGCACAGATACGCAGTATTTT. This chain joins TRBV5-1 and TRBJ2-3; 15 bases map to TRBD2. The CDR3 is made up of 18 amino acids. V gave up 3 bases and J gave up 0 bases; unmatched junction bases: 5. Germline assignment: CDR1 SGHRS and CDR2 YFSETQ.

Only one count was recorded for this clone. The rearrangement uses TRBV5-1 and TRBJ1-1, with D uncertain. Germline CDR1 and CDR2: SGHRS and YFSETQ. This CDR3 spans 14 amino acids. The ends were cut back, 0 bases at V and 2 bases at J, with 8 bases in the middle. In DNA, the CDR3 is TGCGCCAGCAGCTTGGATTACGCTAACACTGAAGCTTTCTTT. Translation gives CASSLDYANTEAFF.

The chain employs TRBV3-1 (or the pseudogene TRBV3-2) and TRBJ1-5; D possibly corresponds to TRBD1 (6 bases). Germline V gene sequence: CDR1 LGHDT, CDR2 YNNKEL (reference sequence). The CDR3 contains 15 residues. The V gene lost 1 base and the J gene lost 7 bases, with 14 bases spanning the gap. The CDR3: CASSQGQGNRQPQHF. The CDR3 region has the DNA TGTGCCAGCAGCCAAGGGCAGGGGAATCGCCAGCCCCAGCATTTT.

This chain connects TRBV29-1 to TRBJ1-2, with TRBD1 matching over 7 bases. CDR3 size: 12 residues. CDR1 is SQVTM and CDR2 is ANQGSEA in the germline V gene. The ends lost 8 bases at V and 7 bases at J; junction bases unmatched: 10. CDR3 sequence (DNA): TGCAGCCATCGTATGGGGGACAGTGGCTACACCTTC. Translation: CSHRMGDSGYTF. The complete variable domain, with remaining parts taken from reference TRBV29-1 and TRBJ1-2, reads SAVISQKPSRDICQRGTSLTIQCQVDSQVTMMFWYRQQPGQSLTLIATANQGSEATYESGFVIDKFPISRPNLTFSTLTVSNMSPEDSSIYLCSHRMGDSGYTFGSGTRLTVV.

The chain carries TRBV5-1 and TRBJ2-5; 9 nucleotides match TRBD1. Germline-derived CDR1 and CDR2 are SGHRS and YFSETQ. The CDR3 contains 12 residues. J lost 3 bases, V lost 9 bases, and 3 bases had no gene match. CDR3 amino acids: CATGTGKETQYF. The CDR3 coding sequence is TGCGCCACCGGGACAGGGAAAGAGACCCAGTACTTC.

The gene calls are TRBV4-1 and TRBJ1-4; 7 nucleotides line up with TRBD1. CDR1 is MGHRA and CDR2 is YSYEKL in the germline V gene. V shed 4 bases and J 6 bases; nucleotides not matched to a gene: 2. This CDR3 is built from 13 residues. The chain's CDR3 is CASSRDSYEKLFF. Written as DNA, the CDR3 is TGCGCCAGCAGCCGGGACAGTTATGAAAAACTGTTTTTT.

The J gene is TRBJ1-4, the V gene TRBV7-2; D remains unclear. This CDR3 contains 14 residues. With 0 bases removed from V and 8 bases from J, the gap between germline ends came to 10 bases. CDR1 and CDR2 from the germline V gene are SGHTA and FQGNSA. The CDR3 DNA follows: TGTGCCAGCAGCTTAGCCGGATGGCTGGAAAAACTGTTTTTT. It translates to CASSLAGWLEKLFF. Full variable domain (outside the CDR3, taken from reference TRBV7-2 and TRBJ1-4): GAGVSQSPSNKVTEKGKDVELRCDPISGHTALYWYRQSLGQGLEFLIYFQGNSAPDKSGLPSDRFSAERTGGSVSTLTIQRTQQEDSAVYLCASSLAGWLEKLFFGSGTQLSVL.

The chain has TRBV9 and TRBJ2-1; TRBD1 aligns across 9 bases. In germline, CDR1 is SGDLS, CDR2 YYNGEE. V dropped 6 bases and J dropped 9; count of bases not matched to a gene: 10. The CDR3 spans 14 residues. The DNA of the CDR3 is TGTGCCAGCAACTTAGGGGACAGGGCCGGTGAGCAGTTCTTC. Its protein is CASNLGDRAGEQFF.

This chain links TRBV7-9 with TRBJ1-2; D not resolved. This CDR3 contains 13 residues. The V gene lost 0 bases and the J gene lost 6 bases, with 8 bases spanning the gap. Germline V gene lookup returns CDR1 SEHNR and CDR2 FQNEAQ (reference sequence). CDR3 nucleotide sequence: TGTGCCAGCAGCTTAGCCAGATTGAATGGCTACACCTTC. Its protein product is CASSLARLNGYTF. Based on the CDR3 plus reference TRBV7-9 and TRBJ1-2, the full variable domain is DTGVSQNPRHKITKRGQNVTFRCDPISEHNRLYWYRQTLGQGPEFLTYFQNEAQLEKSRLLSDRFSAERPKGSFSTLEIQRTEQGDSAMYLCASSLARLNGYTFGSGTRLTVV.

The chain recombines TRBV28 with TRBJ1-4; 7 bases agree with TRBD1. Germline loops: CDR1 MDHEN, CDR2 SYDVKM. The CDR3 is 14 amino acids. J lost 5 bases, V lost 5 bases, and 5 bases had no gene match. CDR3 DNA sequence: TGTGCCAGCAGTCCGACAGGGCGAAATGAAAAACTGTTTTTT. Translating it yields CASSPTGRNEKLFF.

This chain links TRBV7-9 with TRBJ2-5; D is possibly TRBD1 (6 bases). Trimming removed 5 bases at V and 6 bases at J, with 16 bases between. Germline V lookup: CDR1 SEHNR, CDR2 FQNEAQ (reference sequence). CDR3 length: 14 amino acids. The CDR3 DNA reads TGTGCCAGCAGCCTAGGGGACATTTGGCAGACCCAGTACTTC. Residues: CASSLGDIWQTQYF. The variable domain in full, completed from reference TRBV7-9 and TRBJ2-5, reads DTGVSQNPRHKITKRGQNVTFRCDPISEHNRLYWYRQTLGQGPEFLTYFQNEAQLEKSRLLSDRFSAERPKGSFSTLEIQRTEQGDSAMYLCASSLGDIWQTQYFGPGTRLLVL.

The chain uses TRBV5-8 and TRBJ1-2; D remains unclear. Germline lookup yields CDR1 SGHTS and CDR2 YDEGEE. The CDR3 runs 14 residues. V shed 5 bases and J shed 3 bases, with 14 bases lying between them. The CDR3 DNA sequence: TGTGCCAGCAGTTTTCAGCAGGTTGACTATGGCTACACCTTC. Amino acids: CASSFQQVDYGYTF.